Sequencing of this T cell receptor beta chain was carried out in a study of cytomegalovirus exposure and HLA in healthy donors. Study-wide results and limits: For cytomegalovirus status, the classifier reportedly gave diagnoses with high specificity and sensitivity. According to the study, approximately 150 TCR beta chains were cytomegalovirus-associated.

The CDR3 is made up of 18 amino acids. Germline values: CDR1 LNHDA, CDR2 SQIVND (reference sequence). Trimming at V came to 9 bases and at J to 0 bases, leaving 14 bases not matched to a gene. Both 60 Vbeta primers and 13 Jbeta primers went into the PCR. Clones were sequenced by immunoSEQ multiplex PCR, and TCRdb holds only the in-frame ones, with some missing. The sample includes a few hundred thousand clones, under 80% seen only once; the top ten take under 3%. Worth noting for this clone: Its target is unknown.

Sequencing was performed on PBMCs. The genes are TRBV19 and TRBJ2-6; 7 nucleotides agree with TRBD2. The receptor was isolated from a female donor in good health and CMV-seronegative. The CDR3: CASNGRVAGLSGANVLTF. DNA of the CDR3: TGTGCCAGCAATGGGAGGGTAGCGGGTCTCTCTGGGGCCAACGTCCTGACTTTC.